This T cell receptor beta chain was profiled in a study of beta chain features in type 1 diabetes. The investigators reverse transcribed all of the isolated RNA, so they sequenced expressed TCRB transcripts. The data were produced by immunoSEQ multiplex PCR, yet TCRdb's version contains in-frame clones alone and is incomplete. The sample has 150,000 to 180,000 clones; roughly 8.1% are singletons. CDR1 is SQVTM and CDR2 is ANQGSEA in the germline V gene. Trimming took 0 bases from V and 6 from J, leaving 9 bases between them. The CDR3 is 12 residues long. This TCR derives from a man aged 18-30 years in good health. The rearrangement joins TRBV29-1 to TRBJ2-7; D remains ambiguous. Sequences were obtained from central memory CD4+ T cells from blood. CDR3 amino acids: CSVEDLPREQYF. In DNA form, the CDR3 reads TGCAGCGTTGAAGATCTTCCCCGCGAGCAGTACTTC.